This T cell receptor (beta chain) emerged from a study of T cell repertoires in cytomegalovirus infection. The germline V gene has CDR1 SNHLY and CDR2 FYNNEI. The CDR3 length is 14 residues. The V gene end was trimmed by 8 bases and the J gene end by 4 bases; junction bases not matched to a gene: 7. TCRdb analysed the reads with MiXCR anew, one entry per CDR3 protein. This sample carries 350,000 to 450,000 distinct CDR3 sequences, about a sixth of them seen once, and the ten largest clones take 8.5% to 10%. This clonotype showed up just a few times. The chain couples TRBV2 to TRBJ2-5, with 10 bases that match TRBD1. The sequenced sample consisted of PBMCs. This TCR was sampled from a human donor in good health (CMV status not recorded). Some clones in this sample may be carry-over from other donors' samples. The CDR3 is CASGGGQGRETQYF. The CDR3, as DNA: TGTGCCAGCGGCGGGGGACAGGGGCGAGAGACCCAGTACTTC.